This T cell receptor (beta chain) came from a study of blood T cell repertoires in COVID-19. As for the study in general: COVID-19 samples from acute and convalescent phases originated in the United States, Italy and Spain.

The method was immunoSEQ multiplex PCR; TCRdb's version includes in-frame clones alone and lacks a portion of them. The top ten hold roughly 3.4% of the sample, which has some 160,000 clones, under 90% seen once. Clinical history as reported by participants underpinned cohort assignment. All recovered Cohort 3 donors got two negative PCRs, got clearance, or saw symptom resolution. From germline, CDR1 is SGDLS and CDR2 YYNGEE. This CDR3 is built from 16 residues. The junction had 10 bases not matched to a gene; V was cut back by 4 bases and J by 4 bases. Sequencing was done on a sample of PBMCs or T cells enriched from blood (not recorded which). The chain links TRBV9 to TRBJ1-3; 8 nucleotides match TRBD1. The source of this sequence is a woman aged 55-70 years who had recovered from COVID-19. This CDR3 reads CASSPSTRGLGNTIYF. For the CDR3, the DNA is TGTGCCAGCAGCCCTTCCACCAGGGGGCTGGGAAACACCATATATTTT.